This entry lists 32 T cell receptor beta chains sequenced from one sample in a study of T cells in Graves' hyperthyroidism and ophthalmopathy. Amplification targeted TCR beta CDR3 regions from RNA transcripts. The primer set for the first-round RT-PCR of the TCR CDR3 was HTBI. TCRdb independently ran MiXCR on the multiplex PCR reads; one entry per CDR3 protein. The sample yields 250,000 to 300,000 distinct CDR3 sequences, roughly 15% seen once. The material sequenced was blood. These receptors were obtained from a woman in her thirties or forties with Graves' hyperthyroidism.

In its sample, this clonotype was seen many times. This chain connects TRBV12-3 or TRBV12-4 to TRBJ2-1, with TRBD2 matching over 11 bases. The CDR3 loop spans 15 amino acids. V trimming: 4 bases; J trimming: 8 bases; junction bases outside the gene matches: 7. The CDR3 sequence is CASSSDLAGGDEQFF. CDR3 nucleotide sequence: TGTGCCAGCAGTTCGGATCTAGCGGGAGGCGATGAGCAGTTCTTC.

This clonotype was recorded many times. The chain links TRBV11-2 to TRBJ1-4, with a tentative D call TRBD1 (5 bases). This CDR3 contains 15 residues. V lost 5 bases and J 8 bases, leaving 18 bases between the germline ends. Germline V CDR1 and CDR2: SGHAT, FQNNGV. The CDR3, as DNA: TGTGCCAGCAGCCTGCAGGGTCTGGTGCACGAAAAACTGTTTTTT. Its translation: CASSLQGLVHEKLFF.

This sequence joins TRBV27 and TRBJ2-1; the D is unclear. The length of the CDR3 is 15 residues. CDR1 and CDR2 from the germline V gene are MNHEY and SMNVEV (reference sequence). Trimming removed 6 bases at V and 10 bases at J, with 22 bases between. In nucleotides, the CDR3 is TGTGCCAGCAGGGCCCCCAGCAGTGTGGGCTACGAGCAGTTCTTC. Its translation is CASRAPSSVGYEQFF.

The chain is built from TRBV3-1 and TRBJ2-5; the match to TRBD2 covers 7 bases. The CDR3 runs to 15 residues. Losses at the gene ends were 3 bases for V and 5 bases for J; bases not matched to a gene: 9. Looked up from germline, CDR1 is LGHDT and CDR2 is YNNKEL (reference sequence). The CDR3 bases are TGTGCCAGCAGCCAGGGATGGCGGGAGAGCGAGACCCAGTACTTC. Its translation is CASSQGWRESETQYF.

This clonotype was seen repeatedly, ten times or more. The CDR3 reads CSARDGNRIQPQHF. The CDR3 coding sequence is TGCAGTGCTAGAGATGGGAACAGAATTCAGCCCCAGCATTTT. The V and J genes are TRBV20-1 and TRBJ1-5; the D is unclear. The germline V gene has CDR1 DFQATT and CDR2 SNEGSKA (reference sequence). Trimming took 0 bases from V and 6 from J, leaving 12 bases between them. The CDR3 loop spans 14 amino acids.

The table lists this clonotype with many counts. CDR3: CASSEQGSSYNSPLHF. The CDR3 DNA follows: TGTGCCAGCAGTGAACAGGGTAGCTCCTATAATTCACCCCTCCACTTT. The J gene is TRBJ1-6, the V gene TRBV6-1; D perhaps matches TRBD1 (5 bases). Germline CDR1 MNHNS, CDR2 SASEGT. With 2 bases removed from V and 0 bases from J, the gap between germline ends came to 8 bases. This CDR3 spans 16 amino acids.

This clonotype was seen at least ten times. The chain is built from TRBV7-2 and TRBJ1-2; TRBD1 agrees at 7 bases. This CDR3 is 18 amino acids long. Germline CDR1 is SGHTA and CDR2 is FQGNSA. Trimming took 4 bases from V and 1 from J; bases not matched to a gene: 15. The CDR3: CASSSQGGRAGGNYGYTF. The DNA of the CDR3 is TGTGCCAGCAGCTCCCAGGGGGGCAGGGCAGGTGGTAACTATGGCTACACCTTC.

This clonotype was counted many times. V usage is TRBV28 and J usage is TRBJ2-7; D is unclear. Looked up from germline, CDR1 is MDHEN and CDR2 is SYDVKM. The CDR3 is made up of 11 amino acids. V was trimmed by 4 bases and J by 3 bases, leaving 4 bases between them. Written as DNA, the CDR3 is TGTGCCAGCAGTTCCTTCTACGAGCAGTACTTC. Its translation is CASSSFYEQYF.

CDR3 sequence: CASSQGVPYNEQFF. DNA of the CDR3: TGTGCCAGCAGCCAAGGGGTCCCCTACAATGAGCAGTTCTTC. This chain joins TRBV4-2 and TRBJ2-1, with D uncertain. V was cut by 1 base and J by 2 bases, with 6 bases left in between. Germline assignment: CDR1 LGHNA and CDR2 YNFKEQ. This CDR3 is built from 14 residues.

This clonotype was picked up a small number of times. The chain employs TRBV7-9 and TRBJ1-4, with D maybe TRBD1 (5 bases). The CDR3 length is 15 residues. Trimming pared 3 bases from V and 5 bases from J, leaving 13 bases between. Germline CDR1 SEHNR, CDR2 FQNEAQ (reference sequence). The CDR3 loop reads CASSLYPGPNEKLFF. DNA for the CDR3: TGTGCCAGCAGCTTGTACCCGGGACCCAATGAAAAACTGTTTTTT. The whole variable domain, filled in from reference TRBV7-9 and TRBJ1-4, reads DTGVSQNPRHKITKRGQNVTFRCDPISEHNRLYWYRQTLGQGPEFLTYFQNEAQLEKSRLLSDRFSAERPKGSFSTLEIQRTEQGDSAMYLCASSLYPGPNEKLFFGSGTQLSVL.

This clonotype came up many times. This chain links TRBV29-1 with TRBJ2-3, with 10 nucleotides matching TRBD2. In germline, CDR1 is SQVTM, CDR2 ANQGSEA. This CDR3 is 14 amino acids long. V was pared by 4 bases and J by 4 bases, with 5 bases of the junction left unmatched. In DNA form, the CDR3 reads TGCAGCGTTGGGGTAGCGGGAGGCCCAGATACGCAGTATTTT. Translating it yields CSVGVAGGPDTQYF.

The CDR3 here is CASSHLGTEETQYF. Here the CDR3 DNA reads TGTGCCAGCAGCCACCTCGGGACTGAAGAGACCCAGTACTTC. This rearrangement joins TRBV14 to TRBJ2-5; D perhaps matches TRBD2 (6 bases). V shed 3 bases and J shed 3 bases, with 11 bases lying between them. Germline V CDR1 and CDR2: SGHDN, FVKESK. The CDR3 spans 14 residues.

This clonotype has just one count. The V and J genes are TRBV6-1 and TRBJ1-5; D might be TRBD1 (5 bases). V was clipped by 4 bases and J by 4 bases, with 14 bases between them. CDR3 length equals 15 residues. Germline CDR1 is MNHNS and CDR2 is SASEGT. The CDR3 here is CASSAAGLGNQPQHF. CDR3 nucleotide sequence: TGTGCCAGCAGTGCTGCGGGACTTGGAAATCAGCCCCAGCATTTT.

This clonotype was observed many times. The chain uses TRBV27 and TRBJ2-1, with TRBD2 identical over 7 bases. The germline V gene has CDR1 MNHEY and CDR2 SMNVEV (reference sequence). The CDR3 runs 16 residues. Trimming removed 8 bases from V and 3 bases from J; junction bases left unmatched: 13. In DNA form, the CDR3 reads TGTGCCAGCGGACCACTTTTGTCTAGCGGCTACAATGAGCAGTTCTTC. It codes for CASGPLLSSGYNEQFF.

This clonotype was observed a handful of times. The chain combines TRBV9 with TRBJ2-2; 10 nucleotides match TRBD2. V lost 0 bases, J lost 3 bases, and 2 bases stayed unmatched. Germline V CDR1 and CDR2: SGDLS, YYNGEE. The CDR3 is made up of 16 amino acids. CDR3 in DNA: TGTGCCAGCAGCGTAGGTAGCGGGAGGCACACCGGGGAGCTGTTTTTT. Protein: CASSVGSGRHTGELFF.

The chain has TRBV20-1 and TRBJ2-7; 11 bases are shared with TRBD2. Germline V gene lookup returns CDR1 DFQATT and CDR2 SNEGSKA (reference sequence). J gave up 4 bases and V 3 bases, and 5 bases lay outside the gene matches. This CDR3 spans 14 amino acids. Here the CDR3 reads CSASGSGRGYEQYF. CDR3 nucleotide sequence: TGCAGTGCTAGCGGTAGCGGGAGGGGGTACGAGCAGTACTTC.

This clonotype was picked up a small number of times. The rearrangement links TRBV10-2 to TRBJ2-3, with D unclear. The CDR3 sequence is 14 residues long. Germline values: CDR1 WSHSY, CDR2 SAAADI. V was clipped by 7 bases and J by 0 bases, with 11 bases between them. The CDR3 nucleotides read TGCGCCAGCAAGGAGACGACTAGCACAGATACGCAGTATTTT. It codes for CASKETTSTDTQYF.

This clonotype was seen repeatedly, ten times or more. The chain has TRBV2 and TRBJ1-1; 7 positions agree with TRBD1. CDR1 is SNHLY and CDR2 is FYNNEI in the germline V gene. V shed 6 bases and J 11 bases; nucleotides not matched to a gene: 9. This CDR3 contains 12 residues. The CDR3 nucleotides read TGTGCCAGCAGGGGACAGCCCAGGATGGCTTTCTTT. It translates to CASRGQPRMAFF.

The chain combines TRBV29-1 with TRBJ2-7; 8 bases are a match to TRBD2. V lost 6 bases, J lost 0 bases, and 7 bases stayed unmatched. Germline V gene lookup returns CDR1 SQVTM and CDR2 ANQGSEA. CDR3 length equals 14 residues. The CDR3 protein is CSVALAESSYEQYF. The CDR3 DNA follows: TGCAGCGTGGCACTAGCGGAAAGCTCCTACGAGCAGTACTTC.

This chain links TRBV20-1 with TRBJ2-3; TRBD2 agrees at 10 bases. Germline assignment: CDR1 DFQATT and CDR2 SNEGSKA (reference sequence). After removal of 3 bases from V and 1 base from J, the junction contained 7 bases not matched to a gene. The length of the CDR3 is 16 residues. The CDR3 coding sequence is TGCAGTGCTAGGAAGGAACTAGCGGGACGCACAGATACGCAGTATTTT. Protein: CSARKELAGRTDTQYF.

The table lists this clonotype with many counts. This chain uses TRBV10-1 with TRBJ1-3, with 7 bases that match TRBD1. Germline trimming cut 3 bases from V and 0 bases from J; bases unmatched to any gene: 2. The CDR3 has 15 residues. Germline V lookup: CDR1 WNHNN, CDR2 SYGVQD (reference sequence). The CDR3 DNA sequence: TGCGCCAGCAGTGAAACAGGGGCCTCTGGAAACACCATATATTTT. It codes for CASSETGASGNTIYF.

This clonotype is a singleton in its sample. A read error is possible here, since a much larger clone lies one base away. The chain joins TRBV11-2 to TRBJ2-7; 11 nucleotides agree with TRBD2. The CDR3 totals 16 residues. Germline V gene lookup returns CDR1 SGHAT and CDR2 FQNNGV. This CDR3 reads CASSRLAGRSTYDQYF. For the CDR3, the DNA is TGTGCCAGCAGCCGACTAGCGGGACGGTCCACCTACGACCAGTACTTC.

This clonotype was observed a few times. V is TRBV7-6 and J is TRBJ2-3; D possibly uses TRBD1 or TRBD2 (5 bases each). The CDR3 totals 15 residues. With 1 base removed from V and 6 bases from J, the gap between germline ends came to 14 bases. Germline V lookup: CDR1 SGHVS, CDR2 FNYEAQ. In DNA form, the CDR3 reads TGTGCCAGCAGCTTAGGCTCAGGGCGCGGGGATACGCAGTATTTT. This codes for CASSLGSGRGDTQYF.

This clonotype showed up just a few times. V and J are TRBV24-1 and TRBJ2-7; 7 nucleotides match TRBD1. V was pared by 4 bases and J by 4 bases, with 3 bases of the junction left unmatched. Germline CDR1 KGHDR, CDR2 SFDVKD. The CDR3 covers 13 residues. This chain's CDR3 is CATSEGTDYEQYF. The CDR3 bases are TGTGCCACCAGTGAGGGGACAGATTACGAGCAGTACTTC.

This clonotype was counted ten times or more. The gene calls are TRBV2 and TRBJ1-2, with 7 bases lining up with TRBD1. Looked up from germline, CDR1 is SNHLY and CDR2 is FYNNEI. V lost 5 bases and J lost 4; bases outside the gene matches: 4. The CDR3 has 13 residues. CDR3 region: CASSRWDSYGYTF. The CDR3 DNA follows: TGTGCCAGCAGTAGGTGGGACAGCTATGGCTACACCTTC.

As regards this clonotype: A read error may be the cause here, since a much bigger clone is one base away. The chain couples TRBV6-1 to TRBJ2-3; 9 nucleotides agree with TRBD2. Germline V gene sequence: CDR1 MNHNS, CDR2 SASEGT. The V and J ends lost 3 bases and 9 bases, in that order; junction bases with no gene match: 10. This CDR3 has 15 amino acids. DNA for the CDR3: TGTGCCAGCAGTGATCTCCGCTTTACTAGCGGGACGCAGTATTTT. This translates into CASSDLRFTSGTQYF.

This clonotype appeared many times. The V call is TRBV27, the J call TRBJ2-5, with TRBD1 matching over 8 bases. The CDR3 sequence is 15 residues long. Trimming at V came to 4 bases and at J to 5 bases, leaving 9 bases not matched to a gene. From germline, CDR1 is MNHEY and CDR2 SMNVEV (reference sequence). This CDR3 reads CASSSRQGSWETQYF. CDR3 nucleotides: TGTGCCAGCAGTTCCCGACAGGGGAGTTGGGAGACCCAGTACTTC.

The chain employs TRBV5-6 and TRBJ2-1, with TRBD2 as a possible D gene (6 bases). Germline V lookup: CDR1 SGHDT, CDR2 YYEEEE. V was trimmed by 4 bases and J by 4 bases, leaving 18 bases between them. The CDR3 loop spans 16 amino acids. The CDR3 DNA sequence: TGTGCCAGCAGCCGATTATTGGTAGCGGATTACAATGAGCAGTTCTTC. Its protein product is CASSRLLVADYNEQFF.

This clonotype came up many times. The J gene is TRBJ2-7, the V gene TRBV2; 8 bases line up with TRBD2. The CDR3 is 16 residues long. With V trimmed by 1 base and J by 4 bases, 9 bases remained unmatched. Germline V CDR1 and CDR2: SNHLY, FYNNEI. CDR3 nucleotide sequence: TGTGCCAGCAGTGAAGGGTTAGCGGGGAGCAGGTACGAGCAGTACTTC. This translates into CASSEGLAGSRYEQYF.

This clonotype was found many times. This rearrangement joins TRBV6-2 or TRBV6-3 to TRBJ2-7, with D perhaps TRBD2 (5 bases). The CDR3 is 17 residues long. Deletions cut 1 base from V and 7 bases from J, with 23 bases between. CDR1 is MNHEY and CDR2 is SVGEGT in the germline V gene. Written as DNA, the CDR3 is TGTGCCAGCAGTTACTTCTTGACCGCAACGGTAGCGCGGGAGCAGTACTTC. Translating gives CASSYFLTATVAREQYF.

This clonotype was detected many times. This chain uses TRBV20-1 with TRBJ1-3, with D tentatively TRBD1 (6 bases). Germline CDR1 reads DFQATT; CDR2 reads SNEGSKA (reference sequence). V was shortened by 3 bases and J by 2 bases, with 11 bases between the two germline ends. The CDR3 length is 14 residues. The CDR3 protein is CSASLQGAGNTIYF. Written as DNA, the CDR3 is TGCAGTGCTAGCTTACAGGGCGCTGGAAACACCATATATTTT.

This clonotype was detected ten times or more. The gene calls are TRBV28 and TRBJ1-5, with 7 bases identical to TRBD1. V trimming: 8 bases; J trimming: 4 bases; junction bases outside the gene matches: 2. The CDR3 covers 12 residues. CDR1 and CDR2 (germline): MDHEN, SYDVKM. The CDR3 reads CASGDSNQPQHF. The CDR3, as DNA: TGTGCCAGCGGGGACAGTAATCAGCCCCAGCATTTT.